This T cell receptor (beta chain) was sequenced in a study of CD8 T cells in ankylosing spondylitis (dated by TCRdb to about 2017). As for the study more broadly: T cell receptor beta repertoires were profiled in healthy donors and ankylosing spondylitis patients so that disease-linked TCR variants could be found. The whole study cohort included about a hundred healthy donors and 25 or so ankylosing spondylitis patients. Peripheral blood was sampled, and synovial fluid was also collected from ankylosing spondylitis patients.

The sequencing machine was an Illumina HiSeq 2500. Quantitative 5'-RACE with molecular barcodes was used to prepare TCR beta libraries. As for the authors' bioinformatics: A new computational method, built on a probabilistic model of VDJ rearrangement, was used to identify disease-linked TCR variants. The public reads were run again by TCRdb, first through fastp at Q25 and then through MiXCR, and only productive beta chains were kept. Rows with a matching CDR3 protein are joined into one entry that keeps the most common DNA and genes. These V and J calls derive from TCRdb rather than the authors' analysis. Across this sample there are fewer than 250,000 distinct CDR3 sequences, with roughly 32% seen only once. The ten largest clones capture around 4.4% of the sample. Results the study describes overall, beyond this receptor: A TCR beta motif made up of roughly eight highly homologous amino acid variants appeared to be characteristic of blood from ankylosing spondylitis patients. Some motif variants were previously reported in synovial fluid and blood of reactive arthritis patients, suggesting common disease-initiation mechanisms. In peripheral blood, the disease-linked clones were found at relatively low frequencies and had a CD8+ phenotype. According to the report, matched synovial fluid samples from ankylosing spondylitis patients were significantly enriched for the disease-linked clones.

The CDR1 and CDR2 encoded by the germline V gene (reference sequence) are DFQATT and SNEGSKA. The V end loses 0 bases and the J end loses 1 base, and a stretch of 18 bases separates them. The CDR3 runs 17 amino acids, cysteine and phenylalanine included. The only DNA kept is the CDR3, 51 bases in frame from the first base. This clonotype occurred a few times. Its antigen specificity is not known. One base away there is no much larger clone; base qualities are not given. Sequencing was done on a sample of blood, either unsorted or a sorted T cell fraction (not recorded which). Recombination linked TRBV20-1 to TRBJ1-2; the D gene cannot be resolved reliably. This clonotype originated in a male donor with ankylosing spondylitis or in good health (not recorded which). The encoded CDR3 is CSARDRRQEGNNYGYTF. In nucleotides, the sequence is TGCAGTGCTAGAGATCGAAGGCAAGAGGGTAATAACTATGGCTACACCTTC.